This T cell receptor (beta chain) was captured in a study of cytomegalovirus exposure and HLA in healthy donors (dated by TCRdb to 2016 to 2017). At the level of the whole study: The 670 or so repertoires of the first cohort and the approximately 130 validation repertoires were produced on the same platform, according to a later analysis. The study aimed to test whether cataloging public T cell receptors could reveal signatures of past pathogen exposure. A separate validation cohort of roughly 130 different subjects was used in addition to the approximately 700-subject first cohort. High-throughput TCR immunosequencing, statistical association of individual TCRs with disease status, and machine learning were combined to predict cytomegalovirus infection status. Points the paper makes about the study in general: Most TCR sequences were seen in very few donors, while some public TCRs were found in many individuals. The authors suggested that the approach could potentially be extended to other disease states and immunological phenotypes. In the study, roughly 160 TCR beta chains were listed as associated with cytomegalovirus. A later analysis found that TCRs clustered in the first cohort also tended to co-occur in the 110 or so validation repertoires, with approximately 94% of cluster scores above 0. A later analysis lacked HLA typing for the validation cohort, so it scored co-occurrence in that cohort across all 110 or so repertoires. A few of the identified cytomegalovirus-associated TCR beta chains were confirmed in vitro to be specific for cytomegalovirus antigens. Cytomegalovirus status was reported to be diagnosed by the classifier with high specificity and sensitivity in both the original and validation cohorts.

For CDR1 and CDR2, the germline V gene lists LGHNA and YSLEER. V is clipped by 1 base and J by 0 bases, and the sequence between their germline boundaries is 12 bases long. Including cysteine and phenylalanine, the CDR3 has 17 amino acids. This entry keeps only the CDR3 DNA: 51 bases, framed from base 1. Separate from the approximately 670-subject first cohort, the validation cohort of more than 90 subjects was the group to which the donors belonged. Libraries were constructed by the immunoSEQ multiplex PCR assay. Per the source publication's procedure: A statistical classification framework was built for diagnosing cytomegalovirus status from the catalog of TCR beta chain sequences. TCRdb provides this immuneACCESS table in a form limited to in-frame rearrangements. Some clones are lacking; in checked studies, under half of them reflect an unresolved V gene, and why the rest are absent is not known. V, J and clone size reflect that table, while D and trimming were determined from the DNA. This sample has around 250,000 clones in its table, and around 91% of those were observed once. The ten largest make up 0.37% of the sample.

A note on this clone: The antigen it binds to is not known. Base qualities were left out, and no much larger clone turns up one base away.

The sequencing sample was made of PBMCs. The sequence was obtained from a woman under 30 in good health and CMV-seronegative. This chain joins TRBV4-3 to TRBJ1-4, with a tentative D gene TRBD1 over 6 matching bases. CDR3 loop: CASSQAMDSATNEKLFF. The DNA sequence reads TGCGCCAGCAGCCAAGCTATGGACAGCGCAACTAATGAAAAACTGTTTTTT.